This T cell receptor beta chain appears in the sequencing data of a study of blood T cell repertoires in COVID-19. Losses at the gene ends were 2 bases for V and 7 bases for J; bases not matched to a gene: 7. From germline, CDR1 is SNHLY and CDR2 FYNNEI. The CDR3 is 15 amino acids. Only a few counts were recorded for this clone. Some clones are missing from TCRdb's copy, which holds only in-frame ones; the method was immunoSEQ multiplex PCR. Of hundreds of thousands of clones in the sample, 84% were seen once. The receptor was isolated from a human donor in a cohort sampled during active COVID-19. This sequence joins TRBV2 and TRBJ2-7; 11 bases map to TRBD1. Specimen: peripheral blood. The CDR3 nucleotides are TGTGCCAGCAGTGAAAGGACAGGGGGCGCGGAGGAGCAGTACTTC. It yields the protein CASSERTGGAEEQYF.